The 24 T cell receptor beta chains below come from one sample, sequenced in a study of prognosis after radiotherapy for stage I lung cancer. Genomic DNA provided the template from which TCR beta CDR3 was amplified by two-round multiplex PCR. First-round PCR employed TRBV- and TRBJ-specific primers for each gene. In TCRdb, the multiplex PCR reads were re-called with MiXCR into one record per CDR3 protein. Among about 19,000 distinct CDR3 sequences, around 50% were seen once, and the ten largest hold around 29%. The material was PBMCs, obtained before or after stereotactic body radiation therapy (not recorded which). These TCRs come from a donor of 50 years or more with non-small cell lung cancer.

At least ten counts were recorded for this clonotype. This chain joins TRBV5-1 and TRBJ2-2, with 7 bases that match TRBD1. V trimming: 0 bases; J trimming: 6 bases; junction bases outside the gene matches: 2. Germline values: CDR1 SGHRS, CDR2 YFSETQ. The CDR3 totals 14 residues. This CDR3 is CASSLEQGPGELFF. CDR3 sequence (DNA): TGCGCCAGCAGCTTGGAACAGGGGCCCGGGGAGCTGTTTTTT.

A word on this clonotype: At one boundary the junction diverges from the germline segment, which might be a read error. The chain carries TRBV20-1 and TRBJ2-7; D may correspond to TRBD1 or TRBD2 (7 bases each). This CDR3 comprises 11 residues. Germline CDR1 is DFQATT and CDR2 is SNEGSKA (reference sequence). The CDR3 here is CSAGGAHRGSF. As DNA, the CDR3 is TGCAGTGCTGGGGGGGCCCACAGGGGTTCCTTC.

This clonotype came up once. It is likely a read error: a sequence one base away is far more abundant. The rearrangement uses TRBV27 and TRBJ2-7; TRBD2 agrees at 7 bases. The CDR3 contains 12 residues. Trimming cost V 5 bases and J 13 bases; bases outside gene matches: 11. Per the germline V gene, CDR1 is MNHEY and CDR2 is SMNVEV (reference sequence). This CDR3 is CASSLARETHYF. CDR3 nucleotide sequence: TGTGCCAGCAGTCTAGCGCGGGAGACCCATTACTTC.

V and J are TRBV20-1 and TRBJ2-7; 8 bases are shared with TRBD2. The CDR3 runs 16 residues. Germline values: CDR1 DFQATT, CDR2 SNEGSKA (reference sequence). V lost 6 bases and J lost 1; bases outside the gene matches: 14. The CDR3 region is CSARSSGSAFSYEQYF. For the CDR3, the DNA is TGCAGTGCCAGGTCCAGCGGGAGTGCCTTTTCCTACGAGCAGTACTTC.

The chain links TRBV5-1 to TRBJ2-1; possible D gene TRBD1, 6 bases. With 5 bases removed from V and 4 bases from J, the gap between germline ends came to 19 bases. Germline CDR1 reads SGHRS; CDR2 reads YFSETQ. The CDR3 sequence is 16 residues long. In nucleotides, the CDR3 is TGCGCCAGCAGGTATTCCCTAGGGGGATTTTACAATGAGCAGTTCTTC. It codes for CASRYSLGGFYNEQFF.

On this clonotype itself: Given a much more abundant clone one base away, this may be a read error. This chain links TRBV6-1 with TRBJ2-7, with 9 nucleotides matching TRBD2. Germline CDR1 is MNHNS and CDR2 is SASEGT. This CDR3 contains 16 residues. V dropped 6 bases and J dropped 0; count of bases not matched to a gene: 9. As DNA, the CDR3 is TGTGCCAGCAGGCTCACGGTTAGCGGGAGCTCCTACGAGCAGTACTTC. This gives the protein CASRLTVSGSSYEQYF.

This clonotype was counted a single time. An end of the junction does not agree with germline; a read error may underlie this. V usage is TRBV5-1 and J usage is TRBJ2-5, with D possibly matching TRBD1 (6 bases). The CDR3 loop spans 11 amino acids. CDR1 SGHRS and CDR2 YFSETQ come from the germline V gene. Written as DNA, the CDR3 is TGCGCCAGACAGGGTGGAGAGACCAAGTACTTC. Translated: CARQGGETKYF. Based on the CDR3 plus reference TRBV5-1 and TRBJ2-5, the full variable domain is KAGVTQTPRYLIKTRGQQVTLSCSPISGHRSVSWYQQTPGQGLQFLFEYFSETQRNKGNFPGRFSGRQFSNSRSEMNVSTLELGDSALYLCARQGGETKYFGPGTRLLVL.

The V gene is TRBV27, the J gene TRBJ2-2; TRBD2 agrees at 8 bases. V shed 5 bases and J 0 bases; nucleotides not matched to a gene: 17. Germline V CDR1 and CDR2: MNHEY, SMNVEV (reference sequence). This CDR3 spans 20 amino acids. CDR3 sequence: CASSISGLVILPTNTGELFF. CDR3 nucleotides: TGTGCCAGCAGTATCTCGGGACTAGTGATTCTTCCTACGAACACCGGGGAGCTGTTTTTT.

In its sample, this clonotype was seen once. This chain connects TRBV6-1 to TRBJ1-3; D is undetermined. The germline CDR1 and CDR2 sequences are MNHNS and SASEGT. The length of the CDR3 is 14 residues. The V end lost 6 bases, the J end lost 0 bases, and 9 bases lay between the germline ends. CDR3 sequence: CASRTPDSGNTIYF. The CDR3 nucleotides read TGTGCCAGCAGAACACCTGACTCTGGAAACACCATATATTTT.

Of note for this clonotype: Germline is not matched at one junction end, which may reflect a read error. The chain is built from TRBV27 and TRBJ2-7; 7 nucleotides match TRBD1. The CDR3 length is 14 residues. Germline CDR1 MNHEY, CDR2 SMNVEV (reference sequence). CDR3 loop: CVSSYRQGTYEQYF. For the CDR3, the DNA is TGTGTCAGCAGCTACCGACAGGGAACCTACGAGCAGTACTTC.

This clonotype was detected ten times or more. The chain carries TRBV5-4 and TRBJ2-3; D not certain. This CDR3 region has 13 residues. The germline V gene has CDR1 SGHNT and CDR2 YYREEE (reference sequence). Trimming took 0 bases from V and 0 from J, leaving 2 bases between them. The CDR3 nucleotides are TGTGCCAGCAGCTTGGTTAGCACAGATACGCAGTATTTT. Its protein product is CASSLVSTDTQYF.

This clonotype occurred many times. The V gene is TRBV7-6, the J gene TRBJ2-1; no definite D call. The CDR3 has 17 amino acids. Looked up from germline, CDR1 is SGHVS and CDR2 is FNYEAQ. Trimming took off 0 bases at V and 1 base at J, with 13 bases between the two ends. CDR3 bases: TGTGCCAGCAGCTTAGCGCTCGGCTCCCAGTCCTACAATGAGCAGTTCTTC. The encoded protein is CASSLALGSQSYNEQFF.

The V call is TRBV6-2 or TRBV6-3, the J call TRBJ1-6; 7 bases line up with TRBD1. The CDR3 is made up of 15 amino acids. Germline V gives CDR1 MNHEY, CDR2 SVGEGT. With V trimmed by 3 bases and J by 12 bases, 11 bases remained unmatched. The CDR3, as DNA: TGTGCCAGCAGTTATGTTCCTCTAACAGGGGAACCCCTCCACTTT. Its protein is CASSYVPLTGEPLHF.

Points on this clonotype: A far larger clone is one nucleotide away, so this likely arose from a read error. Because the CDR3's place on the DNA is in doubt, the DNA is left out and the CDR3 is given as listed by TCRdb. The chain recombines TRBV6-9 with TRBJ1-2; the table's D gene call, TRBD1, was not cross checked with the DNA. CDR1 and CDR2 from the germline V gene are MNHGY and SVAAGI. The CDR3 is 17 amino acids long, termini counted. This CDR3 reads CATIGQRQGPNNYGCTF.

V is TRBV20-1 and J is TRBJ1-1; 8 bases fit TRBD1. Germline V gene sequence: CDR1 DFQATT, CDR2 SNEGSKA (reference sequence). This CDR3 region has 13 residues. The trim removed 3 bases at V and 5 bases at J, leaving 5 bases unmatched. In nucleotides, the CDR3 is TGCAGTGCTAGTGAGACAGGGGAGACTGAAGCTTTCTTT. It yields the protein CSASETGETEAFF.

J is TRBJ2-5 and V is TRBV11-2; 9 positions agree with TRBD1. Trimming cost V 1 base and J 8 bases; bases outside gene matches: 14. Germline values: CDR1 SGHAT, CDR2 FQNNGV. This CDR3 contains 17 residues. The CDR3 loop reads CASSLGPGQGRTYTQYF. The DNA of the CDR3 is TGTGCCAGCAGCTTAGGCCCGGGACAGGGTAGGACATATACCCAGTACTTC.

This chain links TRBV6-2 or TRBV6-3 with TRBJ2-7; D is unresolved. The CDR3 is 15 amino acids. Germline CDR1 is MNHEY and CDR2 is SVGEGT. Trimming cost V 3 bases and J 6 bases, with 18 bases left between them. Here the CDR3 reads CASSYKPALGSEQYF. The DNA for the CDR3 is TGTGCCAGCAGTTATAAACCCGCGTTAGGAAGCGAGCAGTACTTC.

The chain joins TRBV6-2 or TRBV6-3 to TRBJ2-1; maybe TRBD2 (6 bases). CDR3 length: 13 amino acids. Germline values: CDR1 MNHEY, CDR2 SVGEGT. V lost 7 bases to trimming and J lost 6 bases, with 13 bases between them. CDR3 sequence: CASITSGVNEQFF. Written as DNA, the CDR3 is TGTGCCAGCATCACGTCGGGGGTCAATGAGCAGTTCTTC.

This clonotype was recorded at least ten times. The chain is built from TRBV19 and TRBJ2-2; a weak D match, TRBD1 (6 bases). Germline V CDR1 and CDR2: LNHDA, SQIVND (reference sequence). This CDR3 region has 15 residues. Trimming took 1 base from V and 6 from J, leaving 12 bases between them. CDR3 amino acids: CASSIGTGRAGELFF. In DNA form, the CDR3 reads TGTGCCAGTAGTATAGGAACAGGGCGGGCCGGGGAGCTGTTTTTT.

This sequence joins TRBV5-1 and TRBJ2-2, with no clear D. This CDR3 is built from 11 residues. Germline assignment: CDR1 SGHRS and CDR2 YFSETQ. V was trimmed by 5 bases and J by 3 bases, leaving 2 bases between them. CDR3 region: CASSDTGELFF. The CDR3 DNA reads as TGCGCCAGCAGTGACACCGGGGAGCTGTTTTTT. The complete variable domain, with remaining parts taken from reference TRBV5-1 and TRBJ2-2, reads KAGVTQTPRYLIKTRGQQVTLSCSPISGHRSVSWYQQTPGQGLQFLFEYFSETQRNKGNFPGRFSGRQFSNSRSEMNVSTLELGDSALYLCASSDTGELFFGEGSRLTVL.

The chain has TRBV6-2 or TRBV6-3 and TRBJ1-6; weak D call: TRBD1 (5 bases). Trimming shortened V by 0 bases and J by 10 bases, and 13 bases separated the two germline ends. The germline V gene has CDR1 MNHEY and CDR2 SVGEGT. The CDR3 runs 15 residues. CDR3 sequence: CASSYSQGADSPLHF. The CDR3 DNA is TGTGCCAGCAGTTACTCCCAGGGAGCGGACTCACCCCTCCACTTT.

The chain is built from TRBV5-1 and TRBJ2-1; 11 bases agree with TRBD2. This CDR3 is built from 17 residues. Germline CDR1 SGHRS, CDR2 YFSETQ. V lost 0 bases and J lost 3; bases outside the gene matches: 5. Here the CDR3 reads CASSLGLAGGFYNEQFF. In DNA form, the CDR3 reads TGCGCCAGCAGCTTGGGTCTAGCGGGAGGCTTCTACAATGAGCAGTTCTTC.

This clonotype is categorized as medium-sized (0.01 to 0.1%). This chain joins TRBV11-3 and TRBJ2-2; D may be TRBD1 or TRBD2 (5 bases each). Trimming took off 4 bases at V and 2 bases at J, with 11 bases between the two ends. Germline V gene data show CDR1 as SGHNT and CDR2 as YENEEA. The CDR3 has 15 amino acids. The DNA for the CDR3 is TGTGCCAGCAGCTCAAATCGGGGCAACACCGGGGAGCTGTTTTTT. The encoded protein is CASSSNRGNTGELFF.

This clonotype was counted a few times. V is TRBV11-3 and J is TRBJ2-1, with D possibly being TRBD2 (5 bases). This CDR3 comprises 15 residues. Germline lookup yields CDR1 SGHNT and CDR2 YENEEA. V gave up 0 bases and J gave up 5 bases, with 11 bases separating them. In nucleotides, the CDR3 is TGTGCCAGCAGCTTAGAGGGAAGACTAAACAATGAGCAGTTCTTC. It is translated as CASSLEGRLNNEQFF.